Below are 32 T cell receptor beta chains sequenced from a single sample in a study of cytomegalovirus exposure and HLA in healthy donors. Primers: 60 Vbeta forward and 13 Jbeta reverse. This table comes from immunoSEQ multiplex PCR, and its TCRdb copy is limited to in-frame clones, with some not included. The repertoire holds about 140,000 clones, with around 82% as singletons. The specimen sequenced was PBMCs. The source is a man aged 45-60 years in good health and CMV-seronegative.

The chain uses TRBV27 and TRBJ2-2; maybe TRBD2 (5 bases). V was clipped by 5 bases and J by 6 bases, with 10 bases between them. The CDR3 has 13 amino acids. Germline-derived CDR1 and CDR2 are MNHEY and SMNVEV (reference sequence). The CDR3 coding sequence is TGTGCCAGCAGTACCCTGCGGGCCGGGGAGCTGTTTTTT. Translating gives CASSTLRAGELFF.

This clone was seen more than once but under ten times. V usage is TRBV5-4 and J usage is TRBJ2-2, with TRBD2 as a possible D gene (5 bases). Germline lookup yields CDR1 SGHNT and CDR2 YYREEE (reference sequence). V lost 2 bases and J 7 bases, leaving 18 bases between the germline ends. The CDR3 sequence is 16 residues long. CDR3: CASSFRSPGSVGELFF. The CDR3 DNA is TGTGCCAGCAGCTTTAGATCTCCGGGGTCGGTCGGGGAGCTGTTTTTT.

The rearrangement uses TRBV28 and TRBJ1-5; possibly TRBD1 for D (6 bases). V dropped 3 bases and J dropped 6 bases, with 12 bases sitting between them. There are 14 residues in the CDR3. The germline V gene encodes CDR1 MDHEN and CDR2 SYDVKM. The CDR3 loop reads CASSFVGAPQPQHF. The CDR3, as DNA: TGTGCCAGCAGTTTCGTGGGGGCTCCTCAGCCCCAGCATTTT.

The chain links TRBV2 to TRBJ1-4; 11 bases are shared with TRBD1. The CDR3 is made up of 15 amino acids. V trimming: 7 bases; J trimming: 8 bases; junction bases outside the gene matches: 9. CDR1 and CDR2 (germline): SNHLY, FYNNEI. This CDR3 is CASNPRTGGVEKLFF. The CDR3 DNA follows: TGTGCCAGCAATCCACGGACAGGGGGCGTCGAAAAACTGTTTTTT.

The rearrangement joins TRBV9 to TRBJ1-2, with 10 bases that match TRBD1. Germline CDR1 reads SGDLS; CDR2 reads YYNGEE. The ends lost 3 bases at V and 4 bases at J; junction bases unmatched: 0. This CDR3 is built from 13 residues. The CDR3 is CASSGTGGYGYTF. In nucleotides, the CDR3 is TGTGCCAGCAGCGGGACAGGGGGCTATGGCTACACCTTC.

The chain uses TRBV5-1 and TRBJ2-5; 7 bases align to TRBD2. CDR1 SGHRS and CDR2 YFSETQ come from the germline V gene. The CDR3 has 14 amino acids. Trimming cost V 2 bases and J 5 bases; bases outside gene matches: 6. The CDR3 nucleotides read TGCGCCAGCAGCTTAGGCGGGGGAGGGGAGACCCAGTACTTC. Its translation: CASSLGGGGETQYF.

The chain couples TRBV7-2 to TRBJ2-7; 8 bases map to TRBD2. Germline CDR1 SGHTA, CDR2 FQGNSA. Unmatched junction bases numbered 7, after V lost 3 bases and J lost 0 bases. This CDR3 contains 16 residues. The CDR3 nucleotides read TGTGCCAGCAGCTTGTCTCCCAGCGGGAGCTCCTACGAGCAGTACTTC. Its translation is CASSLSPSGSSYEQYF.

The chain is built from TRBV4-1 and TRBJ1-2; no definite D call. The CDR3 is 16 amino acids. V lost 0 bases and J lost 2, with 13 bases in between. Germline V lookup: CDR1 MGHRA, CDR2 YSYEKL. The CDR3: CASSQERTQRNYGYTF. The CDR3 bases are TGCGCCAGCAGCCAAGAGAGGACTCAACGAAACTATGGCTACACCTTC.

The chain has TRBV6-1 and TRBJ1-3; possibly TRBD1 for D (5 bases). This CDR3 spans 14 amino acids. Germline V gene data show CDR1 as MNHNS and CDR2 as SASEGT. V dropped 3 bases and J dropped 2 bases, with 8 bases sitting between them. CDR3 loop: CASSDRVAGNTIYF. The CDR3 region has the DNA TGTGCCAGCAGTGACAGGGTCGCTGGAAACACCATATATTTT.

The chain joins TRBV18 to TRBJ1-1; no clear D gene. CDR1 is KGHSH and CDR2 is LQKENI in the germline V gene. This CDR3 has 12 residues. V was shortened by 4 bases and J by 7 bases, with 10 bases between the two germline ends. The CDR3 sequence: CASSRRESEAFF. The CDR3 nucleotides read TGTGCCAGCTCACGAAGAGAAAGTGAAGCTTTCTTT.

The V gene is TRBV5-4, the J gene TRBJ1-1; D is ambiguous. Per the germline V gene, CDR1 is SGHNT and CDR2 is YYREEE (reference sequence). CDR3 length: 16 amino acids. V dropped 0 bases and J dropped 4 bases, with 16 bases sitting between them. This chain's CDR3 is CASSLGRVRGGTEAFF. Here the CDR3 DNA reads TGTGCCAGCAGCTTGGGTAGAGTTAGAGGAGGCACTGAAGCTTTCTTT. Full variable domain (outside the CDR3, taken from reference TRBV5-4 and TRBJ1-1): ETGVTQSPTHLIKTRGQQVTLRCSSQSGHNTVSWYQQALGQGPQFIFQYYREEENGRGNFPPRFSGLQFPNYSSELNVNALELDDSALYLCASSLGRVRGGTEAFFGQGTRLTVV.

The chain links TRBV29-1 to TRBJ1-1; D unclear. The CDR3 has 12 amino acids. Trimming took 1 base from V and 5 from J, leaving 8 bases between them. CDR1 is SQVTM and CDR2 is ANQGSEA in the germline V gene. The chain's CDR3 is CSVEGRGTEAFF. As DNA, the CDR3 is TGCAGCGTTGAAGGTCGAGGGACTGAAGCTTTCTTT.

As regards this clone: Other nucleotide sequences in the sample specify the same CDR3. The chain combines TRBV6-5 with TRBJ2-7, with TRBD1 identical over 12 bases. The CDR3 length is 15 residues. Per the germline V gene, CDR1 is MNHEY and CDR2 is SVGAGI. After removal of 8 bases from V and 0 bases from J, the junction contained 5 bases not matched to a gene. In DNA form, the CDR3 reads TGTGCCAGCCGTCCGGGACAGGGGGCCTCCTACGAGCAGTACTTC. Protein sequence: CASRPGQGASYEQYF.

This chain uses TRBV7-2 with TRBJ2-5; D is uncertain. The CDR3 totals 13 residues. V was pared by 3 bases and J by 3 bases, with 8 bases between. Germline assignment: CDR1 SGHTA and CDR2 FQGNSA. The CDR3: CASSFTQKETQYF. The CDR3 DNA follows: TGTGCCAGCAGCTTCACACAGAAAGAGACCCAGTACTTC.

The chain recombines TRBV5-1 with TRBJ1-3; 7 bases are shared with TRBD1. The V and J ends lost 3 bases and 2 bases, in that order; junction bases with no gene match: 5. This CDR3 has 15 amino acids. CDR1 is SGHRS and CDR2 is YFSETQ in the germline V gene. Written as DNA, the CDR3 is TGCGCCAGCAGCTGGGACAGCTCGACTGGAAACACCATATATTTT. Translation: CASSWDSSTGNTIYF.

Only a few counts were recorded for this clone. V and J are TRBV5-1 and TRBJ1-4, with D maybe TRBD1 (6 bases). CDR1 SGHRS and CDR2 YFSETQ come from the germline V gene. This CDR3 comprises 14 residues. The V end was cut by 4 bases, the J end by 5 bases, with 12 bases between. CDR3: CASSPGGANEKLFF. The CDR3 nucleotides are TGCGCCAGCAGCCCCGGGGGGGCGAATGAAAAACTGTTTTTT.

The chain has TRBV7-9 and TRBJ1-3; D is perhaps TRBD1 (6 bases). The V gene lost 5 bases and the J gene lost 8 bases, with 19 bases spanning the gap. Germline CDR1 reads SEHNR; CDR2 reads FQNEAQ (reference sequence). The CDR3 is made up of 15 amino acids. The CDR3 coding sequence is TGTGCCAGCAGCCTATCCCAGGGGTCCGTGGACACCATATATTTT. It encodes CASSLSQGSVDTIYF.

The rearrangement joins TRBV5-1 to TRBJ2-3; 10 bases map to TRBD2. The CDR3 spans 18 residues. In germline, CDR1 is SGHRS, CDR2 YFSETQ. V was clipped by 0 bases and J by 4 bases; unmatched bases: 11. DNA for the CDR3: TGCGCCAGCAGCTTGGATCTAGCGGGAGATCTTTGGGCAGATACGCAGTATTTT. Amino acid sequence: CASSLDLAGDLWADTQYF.

The chain uses TRBV9 and TRBJ2-7; TRBD2 agrees at 9 bases. Germline CDR1 SGDLS, CDR2 YYNGEE. This CDR3 has 15 amino acids. J lost 7 bases, V lost 3 bases, and 11 bases had no gene match. The CDR3 sequence is CASSANSGSLREQYF. Here the CDR3 DNA reads TGTGCCAGCAGCGCCAATAGCGGGAGTTTGAGGGAGCAGTACTTC.

V and J are TRBV7-9 and TRBJ1-1; no clear D. The length of the CDR3 is 14 residues. Deletions cut 7 bases from V and 4 bases from J, with 16 bases between. Germline CDR1 is SEHNR and CDR2 is FQNEAQ (reference sequence). For the CDR3, the DNA is TGTGCCAGCAAACGACCTCTCGAGGGCACTGAAGCTTTCTTT. Its translation is CASKRPLEGTEAFF.

This clone has just one count. V gene TRBV9 combines with J gene TRBJ2-2; a weak D match, TRBD2 (6 bases). The length of the CDR3 is 16 residues. CDR1 is SGDLS, CDR2 YYNGEE, per germline. Trimming stripped 0 bases from V and 5 bases from J, with 14 bases between. CDR3 amino acids: CASSVEVGGGTGELFF. CDR3 sequence (DNA): TGTGCCAGCAGCGTAGAGGTGGGAGGAGGGACCGGGGAGCTGTTTTTT.

The chain is built from TRBV7-6 and TRBJ2-1, with TRBD2 matching over 13 bases. J lost 5 bases, V lost 0 bases, and 4 bases had no gene match. There are 17 residues in the CDR3. Per the germline V gene, CDR1 is SGHVS and CDR2 is FNYEAQ. The CDR3 nucleotides are TGTGCCAGCAGCTTAGCCGCCGGGACTAGCGGGGACAATGAGCAGTTCTTC. Encoded protein: CASSLAAGTSGDNEQFF.

The J gene is TRBJ2-4, the V gene TRBV28; TRBD2 agrees at 7 bases. Germline loops: CDR1 MDHEN, CDR2 SYDVKM. V dropped 7 bases and J dropped 3; count of bases not matched to a gene: 12. The CDR3 covers 16 residues. The DNA for the CDR3 is TGTGCCAGCACTTACTCTACGGGGGGAAACAAAAACATTCAGTACTTC. Translating gives CASTYSTGGNKNIQYF. The full variable domain, its missing parts supplied by reference TRBV28 and TRBJ2-4, is DVKVTQSSRYLVKRTGEKVFLECVQDMDHENMFWYRQDPGLGLRLIYFSYDVKMKEKGDIPEGYSVSREKKERFSLILESASTNQTSMYLCASTYSTGGNKNIQYFGAGTRLSVL.

The V and J genes are TRBV5-1 and TRBJ2-2, with D tentatively TRBD2 (6 bases). Germline values: CDR1 SGHRS, CDR2 YFSETQ. CDR3 length: 17 amino acids. Trimming left V 3 bases short and J 6 bases short, with 21 bases between. CDR3 DNA: TGCGCCAGCAGCTGGGCGGTAGGGACCGGGAGTTCCGGGGAGCTGTTTTTT. It encodes CASSWAVGTGSSGELFF.

The chain joins TRBV6-5 to TRBJ1-5; D gene unclear. Germline V gene data show CDR1 as MNHEY and CDR2 as SVGAGI. The CDR3 runs to 13 residues. V was shortened by 5 bases and J by 9 bases, with 14 bases between the two germline ends. CDR3: CASSIHSRAPQHF. The CDR3 bases are TGTGCCAGCAGTATTCATTCGAGGGCGCCCCAGCATTTT.

The rearrangement uses TRBV30 and TRBJ1-3; D possibly corresponds to TRBD1 (6 bases). V lost 4 bases, J lost 3 bases, and 13 bases lay in between. CDR3 length: 14 residues. From germline, CDR1 is GTSNPN and CDR2 SVGIG (reference sequence). CDR3 DNA: TGTGCCTGGAACCTCGGGACAAGTGGAAACACCATATATTTT. As protein: CAWNLGTSGNTIYF.

The sample holds a few counts of this clone. This rearrangement joins TRBV2 to TRBJ1-1, with 8 positions matching TRBD1. Germline V CDR1 and CDR2: SNHLY, FYNNEI. CDR3 length: 14 amino acids. V gave up 7 bases and J gave up 2 bases; unmatched junction bases: 6. The CDR3 loop is CASKSGGLNTEAFF. DNA for the CDR3: TGTGCCAGCAAATCAGGGGGCCTTAACACTGAAGCTTTCTTT.

With respect to this clone: Within the sample, other DNA sequences also encode this same CDR3. This chain links TRBV30 with TRBJ2-3, with D perhaps TRBD1 (6 bases). Between the trimmed V and J ends, which lost 0 bases and 0 bases, there was a span of 19 bases. The germline gives CDR1 GTSNPN, CDR2 SVGIG (reference sequence). This CDR3 is 18 amino acids long. The CDR3 sequence is CAWSVRSHGGLSTDTQYF. In DNA, the CDR3 is TGTGCCTGGAGTGTAAGATCTCATGGGGGCCTGAGCACAGATACGCAGTATTTT.

A few counts support this clone. The rearrangement links TRBV19 to TRBJ2-6, with D possibly matching TRBD1 (5 bases). With 6 bases removed from V and 1 base from J, the gap between germline ends came to 10 bases. The CDR3 loop spans 15 amino acids. Germline V gene lookup returns CDR1 LNHDA and CDR2 SQIVND (reference sequence). CDR3 region: CASSQQASGANVLTF. The CDR3 region has the DNA TGTGCCAGTAGCCAACAGGCTTCTGGGGCCAACGTCCTGACTTTC.

In its sample, this clone was seen once. CDR3 amino acids: CASSSREYGYTF. The CDR3 nucleotides are TGTGCCAGCAGTTCCCGAGAGTATGGCTACACCTTC. The genes are TRBV28 and TRBJ1-2; no definite D call. Germline-derived CDR1 and CDR2 are MDHEN and SYDVKM. This CDR3 has 12 residues. Deletions cut 4 bases from V and 5 bases from J, with 8 bases between.

The chain recombines TRBV9 with TRBJ2-2, with D tentatively TRBD2 (6 bases). Trimming pared 4 bases from V and 0 bases from J, leaving 13 bases between. The CDR3 extends over 16 amino acids. CDR1 SGDLS and CDR2 YYNGEE come from the germline V gene. CDR3 sequence reads: CASSPTDYANTGELFF. The CDR3 bases are TGTGCCAGCAGCCCCACGGACTACGCGAACACCGGGGAGCTGTTTTTT.

This clone turned up a few times. The chain links TRBV30 to TRBJ1-6; TRBD1 matches 7 bases. Germline V CDR1 and CDR2: GTSNPN, SVGIG (reference sequence). This CDR3 spans 16 amino acids. V gave up 0 bases and J gave up 9 bases; unmatched junction bases: 11. The DNA for the CDR3 is TGTGCCTGGAGTGTCTATGGGACAGCCATACCTTCACCCCTCCACTTT. Its protein product is CAWSVYGTAIPSPLHF.